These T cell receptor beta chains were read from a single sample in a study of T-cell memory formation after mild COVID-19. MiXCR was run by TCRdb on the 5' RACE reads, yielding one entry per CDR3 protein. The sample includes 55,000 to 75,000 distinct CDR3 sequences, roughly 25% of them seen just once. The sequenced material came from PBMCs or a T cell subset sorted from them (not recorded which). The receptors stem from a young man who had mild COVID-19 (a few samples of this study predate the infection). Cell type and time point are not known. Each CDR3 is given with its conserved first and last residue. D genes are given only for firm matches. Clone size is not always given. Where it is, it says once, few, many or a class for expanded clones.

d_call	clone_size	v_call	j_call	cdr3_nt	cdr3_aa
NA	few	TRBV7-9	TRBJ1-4	TGTGCCAGCAGCACCACAGGAGGAGGGCTGTTTTTT	CASSTTGGGLFF
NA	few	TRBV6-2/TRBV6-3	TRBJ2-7	TGTGCCAGTGGGCTTAGCGGTTACGAGCAGTACTTC	CASGLSGYEQYF
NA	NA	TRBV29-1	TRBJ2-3	TGCAGCGTTGAAGGTCACACTAGCACAGATACGCAGTATTTT	CSVEGHTSTDTQYF
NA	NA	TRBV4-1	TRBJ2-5	TGCGCCAGCAGCCAAGTTGACGAGACAGGAGAGACCCAGTACTTC	CASSQVDETGETQYF
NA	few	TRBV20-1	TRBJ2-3	TGCAGTGAAGTAGCGGCTAGCACAGATACGCAGTATTTT	CSEVAASTDTQYF
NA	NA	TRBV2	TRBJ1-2	TGTGCCAGCAGTGGGGACAACTATGGCTACACCTTC	CASSGDNYGYTF
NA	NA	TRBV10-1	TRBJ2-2	TGCGCCAGCAGTGCGTACGAAGGAACCGGGGAGCTGTTTTTT	CASSAYEGTGELFF
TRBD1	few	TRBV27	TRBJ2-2	TGTGCCAGCTCACCTCCGGGACAGCTCACCGGGGAGCTGTTTTTT	CASSPPGQLTGELFF
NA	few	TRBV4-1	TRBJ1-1	TGCGCCAGCAGCCAAGCCGCCCCTGGTCGACCTAACACTGAAGCTTTCTTT	CASSQAAPGRPNTEAFF
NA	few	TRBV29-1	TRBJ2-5	TGCAGCGTTGCCGGCCGGACGGAGACCCAGTACTTC	CSVAGRTETQYF
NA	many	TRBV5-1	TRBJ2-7	TGCGCCAGCACAGGACAGAAGTCATACGAGCAGTACTTC	CASTGQKSYEQYF
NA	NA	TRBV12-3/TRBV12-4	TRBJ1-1	TGTGCCAGCAGTTTCGGGATTTATGAAGCTTTCTTT	CASSFGIYEAFF
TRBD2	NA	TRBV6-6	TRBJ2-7	TGTGCCAGCAGCCCAGGGCCGCGGGGGGCGAGGAACGAGCAGTACTTC	CASSPGPRGARNEQYF
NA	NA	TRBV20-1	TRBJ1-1	TGCAGTGCCAGGACAGAGGCGGCTGAAGCTTTCTTT	CSARTEAAEAFF
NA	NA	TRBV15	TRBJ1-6	TGTGCCACCAGCAGTTGGACAAGAAATTCACCCCTCCACTTT	CATSSWTRNSPLHF
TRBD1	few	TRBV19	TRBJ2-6	TGTGCCAGTAGTCTCCATCAGGGGGAGTCCGACTCTGGGGCCAACGTCCTGACTTTC	CASSLHQGESDSGANVLTF
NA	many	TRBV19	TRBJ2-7	TGTGCCAGTAGCCAGGGGCCATACTCCTACGAGCAGTACTTC	CASSQGPYSYEQYF
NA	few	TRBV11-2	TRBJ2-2	TGTGCCACCCGGACAGATAACACCGGGGAGCTGTTTTTT	CATRTDNTGELFF
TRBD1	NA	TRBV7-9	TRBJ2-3	TGTGCCAGCAGCCCGACCTTGACAGGGGCCCCAGATACGCAGTATTTT	CASSPTLTGAPDTQYF
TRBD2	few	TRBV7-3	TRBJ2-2	TGTGCCAGCAGCTTTTTAGCGGGGGCTGTCACCGGGGAGCTGTTTTTT	CASSFLAGAVTGELFF
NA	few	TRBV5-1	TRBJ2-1	TGCGCCAGCAGGTCAGAGAACTACAATGAGCAGTTCTTC	CASRSENYNEQFF
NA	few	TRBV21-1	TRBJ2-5	TGTGCCAGCAGCAAAGGGTCCCAGGGTACCAGGACTAGCGGGGGTCACCAAGAGACCCAGTACTTC	CASSKGSQGTRTSGGHQETQYF
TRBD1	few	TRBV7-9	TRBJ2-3	TGTGCCAGCAGCCCTCCCCAGAGGACAGGGGGCTATCATACGCAGTATTTT	CASSPPQRTGGYHTQYF
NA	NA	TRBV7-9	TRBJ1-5	TGTGCCAGCAGCTTTGGGAATCAGCCCCAGCATTTT	CASSFGNQPQHF
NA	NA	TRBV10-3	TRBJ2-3	TGTGCCATCAGAGAGCAGAGATCTAGCACAGATACGCAGTATTTT	CAIREQRSSTDTQYF
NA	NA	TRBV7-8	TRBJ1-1	TGTGCCAGCAGCTTCCGAGGGTTCATGAACACTGAAGCTTTCTTT	CASSFRGFMNTEAFF
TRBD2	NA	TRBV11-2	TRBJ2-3	TGTGCCAGCAGCCAACTAGCGGGGGGCCAAACAGATACGCAGTATTTT	CASSQLAGGQTDTQYF
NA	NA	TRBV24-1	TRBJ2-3	TGTGCCACCAGTGATAGGGGGAGCCCAGATACGCAGTATTTT	CATSDRGSPDTQYF
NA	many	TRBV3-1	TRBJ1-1	TGTGCCAGCAGCCACCCCGCATGGAACACTGAAGCTTTCTTT	CASSHPAWNTEAFF
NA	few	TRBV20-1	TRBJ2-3	TGCAGTGCTATGGGACCGAGGGAGGCAGATACGCAGTATTTT	CSAMGPREADTQYF
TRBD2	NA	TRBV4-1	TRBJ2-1	TGCGCCAGCAGCCTCCAGGGAAGCGGGGGTAAAGAGGAGCAGTTCTTC	CASSLQGSGGKEEQFF
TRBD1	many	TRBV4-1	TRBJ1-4	TGCGCCAGCAGCCATCCCCCAGCGGGACAGGAGGGGGAAAAACTGTTTTTT	CASSHPPAGQEGEKLFF
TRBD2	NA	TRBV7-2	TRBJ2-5	TGTGCCAGCAGCTTCGGGGGGAAGACCCAGTACTTC	CASSFGGKTQYF
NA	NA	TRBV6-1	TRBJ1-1	TGTGCCAGCAGTGATCAGGCAGGGACGAACACTGAAGCTTTCTTT	CASSDQAGTNTEAFF
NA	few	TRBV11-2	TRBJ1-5	TGTGCCAGCAGCTTATCCGGTAGCAATCAGCCCCAGCATTTT	CASSLSGSNQPQHF
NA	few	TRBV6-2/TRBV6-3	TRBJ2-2	TGTGCCAGCAGTTACAATCCGTATGAGCTGTTTTTT	CASSYNPYELFF
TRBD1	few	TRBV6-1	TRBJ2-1	TGTGCCAGCATTCTAACCACGGACAGGTACAATGAGCAGTTCTTC	CASILTTDRYNEQFF
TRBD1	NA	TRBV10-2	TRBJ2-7	TGCGCCAGCAGTGCGGAGGACAGGGGGCAATACGAGCAGTACTTC	CASSAEDRGQYEQYF
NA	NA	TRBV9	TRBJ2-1	TGTGCCAGCAGCCTGGGGGTTGTGGACAATGAGCAGTTCTTC	CASSLGVVDNEQFF
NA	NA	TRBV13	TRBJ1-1	TGTGCCAGCAGCTTATATGGGGGGACGAACACTGAAGCTTTCTTT	CASSLYGGTNTEAFF
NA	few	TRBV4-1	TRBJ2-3	TGCGCCAGCAGCCAAGTGGAGAGTAGGATGCAGTATTTT	CASSQVESRMQYF
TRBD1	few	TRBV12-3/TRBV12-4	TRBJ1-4	TGTGCCAGCAGTTTTCTGGGGACAGATGAAAAACTGTTTTTT	CASSFLGTDEKLFF
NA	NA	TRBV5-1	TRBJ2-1	TGCGCCAGCAGCGAACGACAGGAGAGCTCCTACAATGAGCAGTTCTTC	CASSERQESSYNEQFF
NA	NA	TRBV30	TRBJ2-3	TGTGCCTGGAGTGAGGGATGGACGCCCAGCACAGATACGCAGTATTTT	CAWSEGWTPSTDTQYF